These T cell receptor beta chains were read from a single sample in a study of cytomegalovirus exposure and HLA in healthy donors. The repertoire was sequenced with immunoSEQ multiplex PCR; TCRdb's copy has only in-frame clones and lacks some. The profile shows roughly 180,000 clones, 84% of them singletons. Sequenced sample: PBMCs. All receptors come from a boy aged 10-17 years in good health and CMV-seronegative. Each CDR3 is given with its conserved first and last residue. Each record gives: J gene, D gene, clone size, V gene, CDR3 DNA, CDR3 protein. D genes are given only for firm matches. Not all rows give a size; the values are once, few, many and, for expanded clones, a class.

J: TRBJ2-2; D: -; size: -; V: TRBV15; DNA: TGTGCCACCAGCAAAGGCAGGAACGGGGAGCTGTTTTTT; CDR3: CATSKGRNGELFF
J: TRBJ1-5; D: -; size: -; V: TRBV28; DNA: TGTGCCAGCAGTTTTGGGAGGGACCCACGTGGGGGACCCCTAGTTAATCAGCCCCAGCATTTT; CDR3: CASSFGRDPRGGPLVNQPQHF
J: TRBJ1-1; D: TRBD1; size: -; V: TRBV13; DNA: TGTGCCAGCAGACGCCAGGGGGGTGAAACTGAAGCTTTCTTT; CDR3: CASRRQGGETEAFF
J: TRBJ2-3; D: -; size: -; V: TRBV4-1; DNA: TGCGCCAGCAGCCAAGATCGCGGGGCAGGGAGCACAGATACGCAGTATTTT; CDR3: CASSQDRGAGSTDTQYF
J: TRBJ2-5; D: TRBD2; size: -; V: TRBV28; DNA: TGTGCCAGCAGTCAAGCCCTAGCGGGAGGGAAGACCCAGTACTTC; CDR3: CASSQALAGGKTQYF
J: TRBJ1-1; D: -; size: -; V: TRBV6-5; DNA: TGTGCCAGCAGTTATCGGGTGAACACTGAAGCTTTCTTT; CDR3: CASSYRVNTEAFF
J: TRBJ1-1; D: -; size: -; V: TRBV28; DNA: TGTGCCAGCAGAGGAGGGACTAACACTGAAGCTTTCTTT; CDR3: CASRGGTNTEAFF
J: TRBJ2-6; D: -; size: -; V: TRBV16; DNA: TGTGCCAGCAGCCGAGGGTCCGGGGCCAACGTCCTGACTTTC; CDR3: CASSRGSGANVLTF
J: TRBJ2-7; D: TRBD1; size: -; V: TRBV28; DNA: TGTGCCAGCAGTTTATCCTTGGGACAGGTTACCTACGAGCAGTACTTC; CDR3: CASSLSLGQVTYEQYF
J: TRBJ1-6; D: -; size: -; V: TRBV7-9; DNA: TGTGCCAGCAGCAGCCGGACAGAAGATAATTCACCCCTCCACTTT; CDR3: CASSSRTEDNSPLHF
J: TRBJ1-2; D: -; size: once; V: TRBV19; DNA: TGTGCCAGTAGTATAGATAGAGATGGCTACACCTTC; CDR3: CASSIDRDGYTF
J: TRBJ1-1; D: -; size: few; V: TRBV6-6; DNA: TGTGCCAGCAGTCCCATAACGACACAGATGAACACTGAAGCTTTCTTT; CDR3: CASSPITTQMNTEAFF
J: TRBJ1-4; D: TRBD1; size: -; V: TRBV5-4; DNA: TGTGCCAGCAGCTTGGCAGGGGGAGAGGAAAAACTGTTTTTT; CDR3: CASSLAGGEEKLFF
J: TRBJ1-2; D: -; size: once; V: TRBV6-5; DNA: TGTGCCAGCAGTTACTCGAGCGTGGGTGGAGGTGGCTACACCTTC; CDR3: CASSYSSVGGGGYTF
J: TRBJ1-2; D: TRBD1; size: -; V: TRBV27; DNA: TGTGCCAGCAGTGCCCCGGGACAGTTCTATGGCTACACCTTC; CDR3: CASSAPGQFYGYTF
J: TRBJ2-1; D: -; size: -; V: TRBV5-6; DNA: TGTGCCAGCAGCTTGTGGCTAGCGAGCAACAATGAGCAGTTCTTC; CDR3: CASSLWLASNNEQFF
J: TRBJ1-6; D: TRBD1; size: -; V: TRBV5-1; DNA: TGCGCCAGCAGCTTGGGGGGGACAGGGACCGCTTCACCCCTCCACTTT; CDR3: CASSLGGTGTASPLHF
J: TRBJ2-2; D: TRBD1; size: -; V: TRBV11-3; DNA: TGTGCCAGCAGCAACCCGACAGGGGGCGGAACCGGGGAGCTGTTTTTT; CDR3: CASSNPTGGGTGELFF
J: TRBJ2-1; D: -; size: -; V: TRBV21-1; DNA: TGTGCCAGCAGCCCCTATAACTGGACAGGGACTAGCGGGAGATCCAATGAGCAGTTCTTC; CDR3: CASSPYNWTGTSGRSNEQFF
J: TRBJ1-1; D: -; size: few; V: TRBV28; DNA: TGTGCCAGCAGTTTCTTAGTCGGGGGAGTGAACACTGAAGCTTTCTTT; CDR3: CASSFLVGGVNTEAFF
J: TRBJ1-4; D: -; size: -; V: TRBV6-5; DNA: TGTGCCAGCAGTTACGGCAGGGTCGGGGAAAAACTGTTTTTT; CDR3: CASSYGRVGEKLFF
J: TRBJ1-2; D: -; size: -; V: TRBV27; DNA: TGTGCCAGCAGTCTTGTAAGGAGAGTCAACCGTATGGATGGCTACACCTTC; CDR3: CASSLVRRVNRMDGYTF
J: TRBJ2-1; D: TRBD2; size: -; V: TRBV6-5; DNA: TGTGCCAGCAGGGGGACTAGCTATGAGCAGTTCTTC; CDR3: CASRGTSYEQFF
J: TRBJ2-1; D: -; size: -; V: TRBV11-3; DNA: TGTGCCAGCAGCCCGCAAACAGGGAGCTCCTACAATGAGCAGTTCTTC; CDR3: CASSPQTGSSYNEQFF
J: TRBJ1-2; D: -; size: -; V: TRBV5-5; DNA: TGTGCCAGCAGCTTGGGGGGCGGCCGTTATGGCTACACCTTC; CDR3: CASSLGGGRYGYTF
J: TRBJ2-2; D: -; size: -; V: TRBV29-1; DNA: TGCAGCGTTGTAGGGGGTACCGGGGAGCTGTTTTTT; CDR3: CSVVGGTGELFF
J: TRBJ2-3; D: TRBD2; size: -; V: TRBV19; DNA: TGTGCCAGTAGTATAGTCGTTCTAGCGGGGGGGCCGGATACGCAGTATTTT; CDR3: CASSIVVLAGGPDTQYF
J: TRBJ2-1; D: -; size: -; V: TRBV6-1; DNA: TGTGCCAGCAAGAGTAGTCCGTCCTACAATGAGCAGTTCTTC; CDR3: CASKSSPSYNEQFF
J: TRBJ2-1; D: TRBD2; size: -; V: TRBV7-9; DNA: TGTGCCAGCAGCTTGACTAGCGGGGGACCTTACAATGAGCAGTTCTTC; CDR3: CASSLTSGGPYNEQFF
J: TRBJ2-3; D: TRBD2; size: few; V: TRBV10-1; DNA: TGCGCCAGCAGTGAAGAACTAGCGGGGGGACATACGCAGTATTTT; CDR3: CASSEELAGGHTQYF
J: TRBJ2-1; D: TRBD2; size: few; V: TRBV15; DNA: TGTGCCACCAGCAGAGCGGGACTAGCGGGAGCCAATGAGCAGTTCTTC; CDR3: CATSRAGLAGANEQFF
J: TRBJ2-1; D: -; size: few; V: TRBV2; DNA: TGTGCCAGCAGTGAAGCGGGGAGAACATACAATGAGCAGTTCTTC; CDR3: CASSEAGRTYNEQFF
J: TRBJ2-3; D: -; size: -; V: TRBV5-1; DNA: TGCGCCAGCAGCCAAAAGGGGGGCACAGATACGCAGTATTTT; CDR3: CASSQKGGTDTQYF
J: TRBJ2-7; D: TRBD2; size: -; V: TRBV7-2; DNA: TGTGCCAGCAGCTTAACTAGCGGAGACTCCTACGAGCAGTACTTC; CDR3: CASSLTSGDSYEQYF
J: TRBJ1-6; D: -; size: -; V: TRBV5-1; DNA: TGCGCCAGCAGCTCCCGGGACACTCTTAATTCACCCCTCCACTTT; CDR3: CASSSRDTLNSPLHF
J: TRBJ2-1; D: TRBD2; size: few; V: TRBV6-5; DNA: TGTGCCAGCAGTTACTCTAGCGGGGGGGCCAATGAGCAGTTCTTC; CDR3: CASSYSSGGANEQFF
J: TRBJ1-2; D: -; size: -; V: TRBV7-2; DNA: TGTGCCAGCAGCCGAGGCGGCAGAGCAAACTATGGCTACACCTTC; CDR3: CASSRGGRANYGYTF
J: TRBJ2-3; D: TRBD2; size: -; V: TRBV5-1; DNA: TGCGCCAGCACTAGCGGGAGTGATACGCAGTATTTT; CDR3: CASTSGSDTQYF
J: TRBJ2-7; D: TRBD1; size: few; V: TRBV28; DNA: TGTGCCAGCAGAGAGGGACAGGGACCCTACGAGCAGTACTTC; CDR3: CASREGQGPYEQYF
J: TRBJ2-5; D: -; size: few; V: TRBV9; DNA: TGTGCCAGCAGCGTAGGGAGTTCCACGGAGACCCAGTACTTC; CDR3: CASSVGSSTETQYF
J: TRBJ2-7; D: -; size: once; V: TRBV11-3; DNA: TGTGCCAGCAGCTTAGGGCCAGGGGTTTACGAGCAGTACTTC; CDR3: CASSLGPGVYEQYF
J: TRBJ2-5; D: TRBD2; size: few; V: TRBV13; DNA: TGTGCCAGCAAGCGGGGGGTTGGAGAGACCCAGTACTTC; CDR3: CASKRGVGETQYF
J: TRBJ2-7; D: -; size: -; V: TRBV11-2; DNA: TGTGCCAGCAGCCCTAGGACCGCGGGCTACGAGCAGTACTTC; CDR3: CASSPRTAGYEQYF
J: TRBJ1-2; D: -; size: -; V: TRBV18; DNA: TGTGCCAGCTCACCAACGAGGAGGCCCTGGGACTATGGCTACACCTTC; CDR3: CASSPTRRPWDYGYTF
J: TRBJ1-6; D: -; size: -; V: TRBV7-9; DNA: TGTGCCAGCAGCTTAAAGGGGGTGGTTTCACCCCTCCACTTT; CDR3: CASSLKGVVSPLHF
J: TRBJ2-7; D: TRBD2; size: few; V: TRBV6-6; DNA: TGTGCCAGCAGTAAAGGGACTAGCGGATCCTACGAGCAGTACTTC; CDR3: CASSKGTSGSYEQYF
J: TRBJ2-7; D: TRBD1; size: -; V: TRBV30; DNA: TGTGCCTGGAGACACAGGGGCTCCTACGAGCAGTACTTC; CDR3: CAWRHRGSYEQYF
J: TRBJ1-2; D: -; size: -; V: TRBV27; DNA: TGTGCCAGCAGTTCCCGGGGAGCCTATGGCTACACCTTC; CDR3: CASSSRGAYGYTF
J: TRBJ1-5; D: TRBD1; size: -; V: TRBV28; DNA: TGTGCCAGCAGTTCCAGGGGGGATCAGCCCCAGCATTTT; CDR3: CASSSRGDQPQHF
J: TRBJ2-5; D: TRBD1; size: -; V: TRBV6-6; DNA: TGTGCCAGCAGTTACCTGACAGGGGCCCAACAAGAGACCCAGTACTTC; CDR3: CASSYLTGAQQETQYF
J: TRBJ2-7; D: -; size: -; V: TRBV4-3; DNA: TGCGCCAGCAGCCAAGTCGTCAGCTCCTACGAGCAGTACTTC; CDR3: CASSQVVSSYEQYF
J: TRBJ2-5; D: TRBD2; size: -; V: TRBV7-9; DNA: TGTGCCAGCAGCTCTAGCGGGAGCCACCAGTACTTC; CDR3: CASSSSGSHQYF
J: TRBJ2-1; D: -; size: -; V: TRBV30; DNA: TGTGCCTGGACCCCAGGGGCGGCTCTGTACAATGAGCAGTTCTTC; CDR3: CAWTPGAALYNEQFF
J: TRBJ2-3; D: TRBD2; size: -; V: TRBV6-1; DNA: TGTGCCAGCAGTGAAGCGGGAGGGTGGGATACGCAGTATTTT; CDR3: CASSEAGGWDTQYF
J: TRBJ2-7; D: -; size: -; V: TRBV2; DNA: TGTGCCAGCAGTGTAGCCAGGTCGTCTCCGTACGAGCAGTACTTC; CDR3: CASSVARSSPYEQYF